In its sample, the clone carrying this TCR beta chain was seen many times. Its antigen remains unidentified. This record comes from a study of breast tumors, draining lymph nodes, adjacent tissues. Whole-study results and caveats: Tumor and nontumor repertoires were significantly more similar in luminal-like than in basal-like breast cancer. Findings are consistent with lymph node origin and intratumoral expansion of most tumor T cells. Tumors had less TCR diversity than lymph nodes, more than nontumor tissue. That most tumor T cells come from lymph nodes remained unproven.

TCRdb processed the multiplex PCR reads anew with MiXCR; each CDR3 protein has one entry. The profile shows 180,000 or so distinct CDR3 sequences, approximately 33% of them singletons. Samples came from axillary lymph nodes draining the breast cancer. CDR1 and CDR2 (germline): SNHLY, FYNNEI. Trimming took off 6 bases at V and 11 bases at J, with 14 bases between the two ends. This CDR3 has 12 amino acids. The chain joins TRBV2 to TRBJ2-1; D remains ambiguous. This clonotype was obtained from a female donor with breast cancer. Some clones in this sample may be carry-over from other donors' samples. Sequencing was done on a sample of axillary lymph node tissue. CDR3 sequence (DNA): TGTGCCAGCAGGGGCGGCGGAGCGAAGCAGTTCTTC. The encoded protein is CASRGGGAKQFF.